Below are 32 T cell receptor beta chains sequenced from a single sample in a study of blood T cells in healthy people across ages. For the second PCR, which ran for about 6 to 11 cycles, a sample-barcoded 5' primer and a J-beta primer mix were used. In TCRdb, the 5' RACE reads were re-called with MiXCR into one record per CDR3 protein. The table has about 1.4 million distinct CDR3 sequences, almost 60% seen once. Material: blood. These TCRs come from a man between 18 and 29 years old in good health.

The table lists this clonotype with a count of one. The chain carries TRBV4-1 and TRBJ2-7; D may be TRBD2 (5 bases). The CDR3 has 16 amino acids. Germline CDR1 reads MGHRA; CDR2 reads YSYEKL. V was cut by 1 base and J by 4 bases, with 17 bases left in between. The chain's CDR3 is CASSQANLAVGYEQYF. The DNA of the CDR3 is TGCGCCAGCAGCCAAGCGAATCTAGCTGTGGGGTACGAGCAGTACTTC.

The DNA of the CDR3 is TGTGCCCCCGAGGGAGCCTACGAGCAGTACTTC. Amino acid sequence: CAPEGAYEQYF. This chain links TRBV10-3 with TRBJ2-7; perhaps TRBD2 as D (5 bases). Trimming left V 11 bases short and J 2 bases short, with 10 bases between. Per germline, CDR1 ENHRY and CDR2 SYGVKD. The CDR3 has 11 residues.

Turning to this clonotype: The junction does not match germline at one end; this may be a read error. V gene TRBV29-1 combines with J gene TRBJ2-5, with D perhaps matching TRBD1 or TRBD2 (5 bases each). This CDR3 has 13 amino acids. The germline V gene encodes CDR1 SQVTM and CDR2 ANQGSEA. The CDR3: CSVQDGTQETQYF. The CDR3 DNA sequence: TGCAGCGTTCAAGACGGGACCCAAGAGACCCAGTACTTC.

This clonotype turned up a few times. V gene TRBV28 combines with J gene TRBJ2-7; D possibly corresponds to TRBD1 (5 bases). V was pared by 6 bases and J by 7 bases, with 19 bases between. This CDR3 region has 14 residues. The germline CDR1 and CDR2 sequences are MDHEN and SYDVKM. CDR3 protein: CASSQGRRFNEQYF. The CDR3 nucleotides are TGTGCCAGCAGCCAGGGAAGGCGATTCAATGAGCAGTACTTC.

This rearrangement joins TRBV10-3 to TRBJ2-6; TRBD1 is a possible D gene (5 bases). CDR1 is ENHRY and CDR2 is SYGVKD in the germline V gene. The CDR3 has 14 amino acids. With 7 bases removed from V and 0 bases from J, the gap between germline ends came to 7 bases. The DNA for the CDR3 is TGTGCCATCACCGACAGCTCTGGGGCCAACGTCCTGACTTTC. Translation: CAITDSSGANVLTF.

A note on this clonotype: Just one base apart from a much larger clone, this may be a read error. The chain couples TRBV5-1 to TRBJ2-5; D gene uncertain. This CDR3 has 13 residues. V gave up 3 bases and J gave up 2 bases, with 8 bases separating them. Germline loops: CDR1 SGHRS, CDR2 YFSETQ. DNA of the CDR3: TGCGCCAGCAGCTGGAACGGTCAAGAGACCCAGTACTTC. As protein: CASSWNGQETQYF.

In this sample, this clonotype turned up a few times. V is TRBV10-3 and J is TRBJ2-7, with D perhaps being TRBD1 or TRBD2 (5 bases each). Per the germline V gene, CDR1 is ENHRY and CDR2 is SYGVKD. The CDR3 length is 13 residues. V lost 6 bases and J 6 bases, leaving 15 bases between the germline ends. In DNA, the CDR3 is TGTGCCATCAGGGGGTTCTCTGGGGGCGAGCAGTACTTC. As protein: CAIRGFSGGEQYF.

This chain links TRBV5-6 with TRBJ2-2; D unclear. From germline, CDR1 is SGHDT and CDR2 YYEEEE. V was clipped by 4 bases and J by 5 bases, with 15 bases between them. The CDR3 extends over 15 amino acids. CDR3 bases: TGTGCCAGCAGCCCAACAGACTTAGGGACCGGGGAGCTGTTTTTT. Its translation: CASSPTDLGTGELFF.

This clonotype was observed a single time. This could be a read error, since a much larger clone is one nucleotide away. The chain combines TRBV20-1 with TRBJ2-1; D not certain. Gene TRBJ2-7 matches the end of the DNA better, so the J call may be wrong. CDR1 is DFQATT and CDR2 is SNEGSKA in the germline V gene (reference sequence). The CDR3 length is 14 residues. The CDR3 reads CSAPPSSLGDEQYF. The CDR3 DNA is TGCAGTGCCCCCCCCAGTAGCTTGGGCGATGAGCAGTACTTC.

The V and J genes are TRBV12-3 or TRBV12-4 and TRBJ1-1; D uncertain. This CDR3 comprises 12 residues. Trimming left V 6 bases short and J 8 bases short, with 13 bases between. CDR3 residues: CASSRDTLEAFF. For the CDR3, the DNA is TGTGCCAGCAGCCGAGACACTTTGGAAGCTTTCTTT.

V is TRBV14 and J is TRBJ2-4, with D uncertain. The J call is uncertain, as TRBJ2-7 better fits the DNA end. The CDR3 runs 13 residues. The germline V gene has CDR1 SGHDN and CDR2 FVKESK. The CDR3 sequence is CASSQVNIYEQYF. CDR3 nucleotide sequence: TGTGCCAGCAGCCAAGTCAACATCTACGAGCAGTACTTC.

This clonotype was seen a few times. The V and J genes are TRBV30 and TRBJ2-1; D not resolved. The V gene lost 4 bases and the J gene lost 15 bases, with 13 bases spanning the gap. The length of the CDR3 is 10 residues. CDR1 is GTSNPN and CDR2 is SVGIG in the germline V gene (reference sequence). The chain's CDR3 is CAWKGESTFF. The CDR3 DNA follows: TGTGCCTGGAAGGGTGAGAGCACGTTCTTC.

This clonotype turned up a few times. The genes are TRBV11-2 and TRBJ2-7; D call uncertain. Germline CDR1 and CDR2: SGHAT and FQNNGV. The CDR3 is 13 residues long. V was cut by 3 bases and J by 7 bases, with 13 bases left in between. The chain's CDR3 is CASSFESPGEQYF. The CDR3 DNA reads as TGTGCCAGCAGCTTCGAGTCCCCCGGGGAGCAGTACTTC.

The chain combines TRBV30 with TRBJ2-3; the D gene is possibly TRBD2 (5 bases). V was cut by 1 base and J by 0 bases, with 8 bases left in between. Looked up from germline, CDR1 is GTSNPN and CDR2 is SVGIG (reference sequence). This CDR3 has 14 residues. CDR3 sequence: CAWSGGVSTDTQYF. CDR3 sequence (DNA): TGTGCCTGGAGTGGGGGAGTCAGCACAGATACGCAGTATTTT.

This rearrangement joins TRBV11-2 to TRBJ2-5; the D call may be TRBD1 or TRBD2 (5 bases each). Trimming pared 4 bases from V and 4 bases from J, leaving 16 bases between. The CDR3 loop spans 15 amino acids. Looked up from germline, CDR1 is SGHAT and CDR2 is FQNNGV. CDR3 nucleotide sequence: TGTGCCAGCAGCTCCATCGGGACCGGTGCAGAGACCCAGTACTTC. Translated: CASSSIGTGAETQYF.

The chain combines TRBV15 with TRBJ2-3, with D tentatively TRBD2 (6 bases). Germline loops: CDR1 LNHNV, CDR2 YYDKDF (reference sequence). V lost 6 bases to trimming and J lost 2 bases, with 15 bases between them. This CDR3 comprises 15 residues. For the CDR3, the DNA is TGTGCCACCAGAAGGATCCGGGGACTCACAGATACGCAGTATTTT. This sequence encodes CATRRIRGLTDTQYF.

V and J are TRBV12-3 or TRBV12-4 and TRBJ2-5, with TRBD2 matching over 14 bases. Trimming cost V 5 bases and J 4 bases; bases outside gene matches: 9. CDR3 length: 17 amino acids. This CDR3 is CASSLGTSGSVGETQYF. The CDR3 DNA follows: TGTGCCAGCAGTCTGGGGACTAGCGGGAGTGTGGGAGAGACCCAGTACTTC.

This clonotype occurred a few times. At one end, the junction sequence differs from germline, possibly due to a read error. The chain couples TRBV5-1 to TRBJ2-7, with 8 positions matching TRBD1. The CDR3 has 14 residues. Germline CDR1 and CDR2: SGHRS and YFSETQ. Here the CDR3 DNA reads TGTGCCAGCAGTTCGACCGGGACAGGCTACGAGCAGTACTTC. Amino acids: CASSSTGTGYEQYF.

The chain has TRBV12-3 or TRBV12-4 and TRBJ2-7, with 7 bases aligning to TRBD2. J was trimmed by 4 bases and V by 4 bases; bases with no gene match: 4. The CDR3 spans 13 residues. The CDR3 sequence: CASSWDYRYEQYF. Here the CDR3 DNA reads TGTGCCAGCAGTTGGGACTATCGATACGAGCAGTACTTC.

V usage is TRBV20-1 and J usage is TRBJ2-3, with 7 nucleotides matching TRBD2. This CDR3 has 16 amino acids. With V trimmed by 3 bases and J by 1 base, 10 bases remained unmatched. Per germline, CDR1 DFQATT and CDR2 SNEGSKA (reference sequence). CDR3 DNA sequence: TGCAGTGCTAGCGGGGCGGGAGACTTCCGCACAGATACGCAGTATTTT. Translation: CSASGAGDFRTDTQYF.

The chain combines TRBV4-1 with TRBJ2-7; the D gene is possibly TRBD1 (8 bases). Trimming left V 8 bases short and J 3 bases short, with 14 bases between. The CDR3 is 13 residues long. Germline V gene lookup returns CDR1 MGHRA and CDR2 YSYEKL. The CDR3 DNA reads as TGCGCCAGCTCGACAGGGGAGGGCTACGAGCAGTACTTC. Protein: CASSTGEGYEQYF.

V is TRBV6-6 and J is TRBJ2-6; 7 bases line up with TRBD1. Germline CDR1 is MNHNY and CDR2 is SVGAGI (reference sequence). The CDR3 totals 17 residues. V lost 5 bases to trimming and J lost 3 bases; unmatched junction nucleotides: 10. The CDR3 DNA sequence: TGTGCCAGCAGTACCTACAGGGGAGTGGATGGGGCCAACGTCCTGACTTTC. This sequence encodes CASSTYRGVDGANVLTF.

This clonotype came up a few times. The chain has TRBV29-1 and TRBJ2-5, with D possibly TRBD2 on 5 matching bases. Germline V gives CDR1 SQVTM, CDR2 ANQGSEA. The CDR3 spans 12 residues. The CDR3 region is CRIISSRGTQYF. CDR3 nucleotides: TGCAGGATAATTTCAAGTCGGGGGACCCAGTACTTC.

The CDR3 spells CAISVGQGNEQYF. The CDR3 nucleotides read TGTGCCATCAGTGTAGGACAGGGTAACGAGCAGTACTTC. The chain recombines TRBV10-3 with TRBJ2-7; TRBD1 matches 8 bases. Germline CDR1 is ENHRY and CDR2 is SYGVKD. With V trimmed by 4 bases and J by 5 bases, 4 bases remained unmatched. The CDR3 is made up of 13 amino acids.

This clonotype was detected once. The CDR3 region is CASTGQGSGTEAFF. CDR3 nucleotide sequence: TGTGCCAGCACGGGACAGGGGTCGGGCACTGAAGCTTTCTTT. The chain couples TRBV6-1 to TRBJ1-1; TRBD1 agrees at 10 bases. CDR3 length: 14 amino acids. CDR1 and CDR2 (germline): MNHNS, SASEGT. V lost 7 bases and J lost 4; bases outside the gene matches: 6.

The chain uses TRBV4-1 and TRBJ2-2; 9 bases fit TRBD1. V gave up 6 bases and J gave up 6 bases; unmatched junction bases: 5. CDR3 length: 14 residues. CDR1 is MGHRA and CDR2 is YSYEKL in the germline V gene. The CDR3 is CASRQGAMAGELFF. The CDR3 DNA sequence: TGCGCCAGCAGACAGGGGGCGATGGCCGGGGAGCTGTTTTTT.

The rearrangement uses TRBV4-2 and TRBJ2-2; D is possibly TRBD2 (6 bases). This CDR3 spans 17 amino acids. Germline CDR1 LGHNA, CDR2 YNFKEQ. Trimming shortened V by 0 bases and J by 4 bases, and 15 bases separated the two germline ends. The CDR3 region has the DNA TGTGCCAGCAGCCAAGATGGCGGCGGGGCGATCACCGGGGAGCTGTTTTTT. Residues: CASSQDGGGAITGELFF.

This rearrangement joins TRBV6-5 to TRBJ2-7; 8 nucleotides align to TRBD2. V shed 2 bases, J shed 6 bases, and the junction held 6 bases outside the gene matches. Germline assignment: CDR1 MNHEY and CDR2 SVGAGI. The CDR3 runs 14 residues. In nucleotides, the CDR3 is TGTGCCAGCAGTTACGGGGGACTAGGGGTCGAGCAGTACTTC. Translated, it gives CASSYGGLGVEQYF.

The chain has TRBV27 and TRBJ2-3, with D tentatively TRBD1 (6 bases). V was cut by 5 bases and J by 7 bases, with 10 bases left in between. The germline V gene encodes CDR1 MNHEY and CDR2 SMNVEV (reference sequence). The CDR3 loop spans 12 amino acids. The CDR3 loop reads CASSRQVNTQYF. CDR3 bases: TGTGCCAGCAGTCGACAGGTCAATACGCAGTATTTT.

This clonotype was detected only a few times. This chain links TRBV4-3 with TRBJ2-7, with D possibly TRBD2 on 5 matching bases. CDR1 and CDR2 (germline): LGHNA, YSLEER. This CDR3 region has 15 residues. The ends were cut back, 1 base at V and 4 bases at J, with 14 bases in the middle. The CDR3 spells CASSQVVGESYEQYF. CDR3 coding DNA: TGCGCCAGCAGCCAAGTCGTCGGGGAATCATACGAGCAGTACTTC.

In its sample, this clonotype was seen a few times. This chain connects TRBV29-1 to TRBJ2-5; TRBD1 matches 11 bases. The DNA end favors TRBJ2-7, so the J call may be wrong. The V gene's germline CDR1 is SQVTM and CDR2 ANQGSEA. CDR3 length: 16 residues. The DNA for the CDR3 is TGCAGCGTTGAAGTCTTAAGGGACAGGGGGTTGAGCGAGCAGTACTTC. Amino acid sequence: CSVEVLRDRGLSEQYF.

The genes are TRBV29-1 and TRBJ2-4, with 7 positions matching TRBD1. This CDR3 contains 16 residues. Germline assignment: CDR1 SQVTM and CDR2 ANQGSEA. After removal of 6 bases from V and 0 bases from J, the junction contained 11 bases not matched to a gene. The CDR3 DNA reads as TGCAGCGTGACGGGACAGAGAGGGAAAGCCAAAAACATTCAGTACTTC. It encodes CSVTGQRGKAKNIQYF.